The present T cell receptor (beta chain) was sequenced within a study of T-cell memory formation after mild COVID-19. The CDR3 is made up of 12 amino acids. V was clipped by 1 base and J by 6 bases, with 4 bases between them. Remarks on this clonotype: Its antigen is unidentified.

TCRdb reprocessed the 5' RACE reads via MiXCR and lists one record per CDR3 protein. The data show approximately 410,000 distinct CDR3 sequences, less than 25% seen once. Study-level findings and limits: Clones contracting over day 15 to 85 were CD4/CD8 balanced, with later expanders leaning CD4+. CD4+ contracting clones were mainly CM and EM; CD8+ ones, EMRA.

The receptor was isolated from an adult woman who had mild COVID-19 (a few samples of this study predate the infection). Cell type and time point are not known. The sequencing input was PBMCs or a T cell subset sorted from them (not recorded which). This sequence joins TRBV12-3 or TRBV12-4 and TRBJ1-3, with D uncertain. The CDR3 sequence is CASSLVLNTIYF. The CDR3 bases are TGTGCCAGCAGTTTAGTCTTAAACACCATATATTTT.